This T cell receptor (beta chain) was identified in a study of regulatory T cells in long-lasting Graves disease. V lost 5 bases to trimming and J lost 6 bases, with 11 bases between them. This CDR3 has 12 residues. The sample holds many counts of this clonotype. The time point was: newly diagnosed GD, antithyroid drugs for less than 3 months. PBMCs were the source of the RNA used for TCR sequencing. Assembly of TCR beta libraries relied on iRepertoire HTBI primers together with Arm-PCR of CDR3 regions. TCRdb itself ran the multiplex PCR reads through MiXCR, one entry per CDR3 protein. The profile shows 450,000 to 700,000 distinct CDR3 sequences, about 14% of them singletons. The same data also went into a second study, on T cells in Graves' hyperthyroidism and ophthalmopathy.

The TCR was taken from a man aged 25-45 years with Graves disease. The sequences come from peripheral blood mononuclear cells (PBMCs), collected at new diagnosis, from a patient treated with antithyroid drugs. The genes are TRBV12-3 or TRBV12-4 and TRBJ2-7, with D possibly being TRBD1 (6 bases). The CDR3 nucleotides are TGTGCCAGCAGTCATACAGGGTTCGAGCAGTACTTC. It specifies CASSHTGFEQYF.